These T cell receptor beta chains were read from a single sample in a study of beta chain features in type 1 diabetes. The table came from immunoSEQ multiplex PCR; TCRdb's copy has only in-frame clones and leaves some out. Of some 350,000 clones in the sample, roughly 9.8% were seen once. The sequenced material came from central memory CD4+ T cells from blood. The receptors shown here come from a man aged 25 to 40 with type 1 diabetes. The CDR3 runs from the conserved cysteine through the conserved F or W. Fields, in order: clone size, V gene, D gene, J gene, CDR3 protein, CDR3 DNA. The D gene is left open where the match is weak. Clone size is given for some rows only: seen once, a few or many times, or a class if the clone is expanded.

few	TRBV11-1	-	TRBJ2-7	CASSPGQAYEQYF	TGTGCCAGCAGCCCGGGACAAGCCTACGAGCAGTACTTC
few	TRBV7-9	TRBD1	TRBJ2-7	CASSLGGQGFSYEQYF	TGTGCCAGCAGCTTGGGAGGACAGGGATTCTCCTACGAGCAGTACTTC
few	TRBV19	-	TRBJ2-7	CASNGKGGYEQYF	TGTGCCAGTAACGGAAAAGGAGGCTACGAGCAGTACTTC
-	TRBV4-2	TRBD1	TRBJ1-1	CASSLGQGVTVRYTEAFF	TGTGCCAGCAGCTTGGGACAGGGCGTTACAGTTAGGTACACTGAAGCTTTCTTT
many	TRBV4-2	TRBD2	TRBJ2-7	CASSQDTGTSGRHF	TGTGCCAGCAGCCAGGATACCGGGACTAGCGGGAGACACTTC
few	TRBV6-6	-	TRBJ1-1	CASSSGSMNTEAFF	TGTGCCAGCAGTTCGGGCAGCATGAACACTGAAGCTTTCTTT
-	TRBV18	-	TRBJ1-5	CASSRTQEWSNQPQHF	TGTGCCAGCTCAAGAACCCAGGAGTGGAGCAATCAGCCCCAGCATTTT
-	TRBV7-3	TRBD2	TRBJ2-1	CASSFTPGLDYNEQFF	TGTGCCAGCAGCTTCACTCCGGGACTAGACTACAATGAGCAGTTCTTC
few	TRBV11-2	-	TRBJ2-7	CASSATGISYEQYF	TGTGCCAGCAGCGCGACAGGTATTTCCTACGAGCAGTACTTC
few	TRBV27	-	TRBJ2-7	CASSLTPGAGREYF	TGTGCCAGCAGTTTAACCCCGGGAGCAGGTCGGGAGTACTTC
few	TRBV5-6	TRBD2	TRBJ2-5	CASSLGLAGPSRQYF	TGTGCCAGCAGCCTTGGACTAGCGGGACCCTCGAGGCAGTACTTC
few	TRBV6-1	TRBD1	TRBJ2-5	CASSAWTGDGETQYF	TGTGCCAGCAGTGCGTGGACAGGGGACGGGGAGACCCAGTACTTC
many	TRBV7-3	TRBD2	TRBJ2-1	CASSFSGINEQFF	TGTGCCAGCAGCTTTAGCGGGATCAATGAGCAGTTCTTC
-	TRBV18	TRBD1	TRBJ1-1	CASSARQGVFAAFF	TGTGCCAGCTCGGCCAGACAGGGAGTATTCGCGGCTTTCTTT
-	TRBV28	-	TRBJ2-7	CASSLLYEQYF	TGTGCCAGCAGCCTACTCTACGAGCAGTACTTC
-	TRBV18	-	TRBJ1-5	CASSPADSSNQPQHF	TGTGCCAGCTCACCGGCGGATTCGAGCAATCAGCCCCAGCATTTT
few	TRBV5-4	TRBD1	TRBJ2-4	CASSPGQGAAKNIQYF	TGTGCCAGCAGCCCTGGACAGGGGGCGGCCAAAAACATTCAGTACTTC
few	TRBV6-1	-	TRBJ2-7	CASKVANEQYF	TGTGCCAGCAAAGTAGCGAACGAGCAGTACTTC
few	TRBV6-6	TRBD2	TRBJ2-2	CASRQLAGGPGELFF	TGTGCCAGCAGACAACTAGCGGGAGGGCCCGGGGAGCTGTTTTTT
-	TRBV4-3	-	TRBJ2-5	CASSQDHGKEETQYF	TGCGCCAGCAGCCAAGATCACGGGAAAGAGGAGACCCAGTACTTC
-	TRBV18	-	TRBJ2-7	CASSREFGLDEQYF	TGTGCCAGCTCACGGGAGTTTGGGCTAGACGAGCAGTACTTC
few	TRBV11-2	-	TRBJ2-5	CAISLDYASLETQYF	TGTGCCATCAGCTTAGATTACGCTAGCTTGGAGACCCAGTACTTC
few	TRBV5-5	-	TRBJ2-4	CASSLGPLQGWEYF	TGTGCCAGCAGCTTGGGCCCACTACAGGGATGGGAGTACTTC
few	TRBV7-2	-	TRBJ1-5	CASSLRGINGNQPQHF	TGTGCCAGCAGCTTAAGGGGGATTAATGGCAATCAGCCCCAGCATTTT
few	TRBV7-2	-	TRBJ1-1	CASSPLVETEAFF	TGTGCCAGCAGCCCCCTGGTGGAAACTGAAGCTTTCTTT
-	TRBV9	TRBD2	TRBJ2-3	CASSVGLAGVPDTQYF	TGTGCCAGCAGCGTAGGTCTAGCGGGAGTCCCAGATACGCAGTATTTT
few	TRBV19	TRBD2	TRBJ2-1	CASSNQGTSGSYIVDEQFF	TGTGCCAGTAGTAACCAAGGGACTAGCGGGAGTTACATCGTCGATGAGCAGTTCTTC
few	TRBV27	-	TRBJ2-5	CASSYGGYQTQYF	TGTGCCAGCAGTTACGGGGGTTACCAGACCCAGTACTTC
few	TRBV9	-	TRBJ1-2	CASSVGISYGYTF	TGTGCCAGCAGCGTAGGCATCTCCTATGGCTACACCTTC
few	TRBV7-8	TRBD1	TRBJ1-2	CASSYGTGTNYGYTF	TGTGCCAGCAGCTACGGGACAGGGACTAACTATGGCTACACCTTC
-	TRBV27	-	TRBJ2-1	CASRAAYNEQFF	TGTGCCAGCAGGGCCGCCTACAATGAGCAGTTCTTC
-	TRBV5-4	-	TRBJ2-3	CASRGAGHNTDTQYF	TGTGCCAGCAGGGGTGCGGGGCACAACACAGATACGCAGTATTTT
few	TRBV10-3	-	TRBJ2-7	CASSYMAGSSYEQYF	TGTGCCAGCAGTTACATGGCAGGGAGCTCCTACGAGCAGTACTTC
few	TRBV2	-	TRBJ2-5	CASSEGPTETQYF	TGTGCCAGCAGTGAGGGTCCCACTGAGACCCAGTACTTC
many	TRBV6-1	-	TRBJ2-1	CASSPRLQEQFF	TGTGCCAGCTCCCCACGTTTACAAGAGCAGTTCTTC
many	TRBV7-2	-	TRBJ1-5	CASRVQNQPQHF	TGTGCCAGCAGGGTACAGAATCAGCCCCAGCATTTT
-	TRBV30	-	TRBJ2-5	CAWSVGAAQQETQYF	TGTGCCTGGAGTGTGGGGGCGGCGCAACAAGAGACCCAGTACTTC
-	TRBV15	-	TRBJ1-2	CATSRDVGDYGYTF	TGTGCCACCAGCAGAGATGTGGGGGACTATGGCTACACCTTC
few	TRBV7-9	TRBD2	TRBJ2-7	CASSLGGSQREQYF	TGTGCCAGCTCGCTGGGCGGGAGTCAACGCGAGCAGTACTTC
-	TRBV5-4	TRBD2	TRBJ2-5	CASSSGGRETQYF	TGTGCCAGCAGCTCGGGAGGGAGAGAGACCCAGTACTTC
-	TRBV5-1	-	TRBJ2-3	CASTRSLVGADTQYF	TGCGCCAGCACCAGGTCCCTCGTCGGGGCAGATACGCAGTATTTT
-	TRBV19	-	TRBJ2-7	CASSIGRSPGYEQYF	TGTGCCAGTAGTATTGGTCGGAGCCCGGGCTACGAGCAGTACTTC
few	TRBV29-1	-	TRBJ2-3	CSVARSSTDTQYF	TGCAGCGTTGCTCGGTCTAGCACAGATACGCAGTATTTT